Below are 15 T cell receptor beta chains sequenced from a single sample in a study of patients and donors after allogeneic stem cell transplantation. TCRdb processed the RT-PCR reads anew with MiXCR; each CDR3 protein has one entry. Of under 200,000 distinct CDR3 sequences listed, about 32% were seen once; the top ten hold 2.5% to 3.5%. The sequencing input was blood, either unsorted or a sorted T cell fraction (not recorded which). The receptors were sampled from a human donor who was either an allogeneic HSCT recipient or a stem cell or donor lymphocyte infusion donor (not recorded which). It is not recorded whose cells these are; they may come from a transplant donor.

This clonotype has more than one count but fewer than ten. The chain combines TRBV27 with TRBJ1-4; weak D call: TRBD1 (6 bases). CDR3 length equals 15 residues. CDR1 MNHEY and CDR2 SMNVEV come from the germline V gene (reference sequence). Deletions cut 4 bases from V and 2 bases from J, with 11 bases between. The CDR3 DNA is TGTGCCAGCAGTTATGCAGGGGCGACTAATGAAAAACTGTTTTTT. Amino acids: CASSYAGATNEKLFF.

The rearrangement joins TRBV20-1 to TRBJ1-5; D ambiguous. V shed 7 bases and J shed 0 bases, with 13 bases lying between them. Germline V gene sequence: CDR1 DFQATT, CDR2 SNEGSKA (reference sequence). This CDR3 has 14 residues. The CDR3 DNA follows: TGCAGTGTCCCGGACCCATATAGCAATCAGCCCCAGCATTTT. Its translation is CSVPDPYSNQPQHF.

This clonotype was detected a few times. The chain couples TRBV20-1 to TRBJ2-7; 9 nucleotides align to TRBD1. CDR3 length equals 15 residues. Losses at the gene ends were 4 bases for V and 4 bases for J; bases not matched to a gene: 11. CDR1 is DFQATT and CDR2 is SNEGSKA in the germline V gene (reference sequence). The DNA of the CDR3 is TGCAGTGCTATCCGGGTGGACAGGGGAAAGTACGAGCAGTACTTC. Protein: CSAIRVDRGKYEQYF.

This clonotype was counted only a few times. This chain's CDR3 is CASSQDLGQGVNTEAFF. In DNA form, the CDR3 reads TGCGCCAGCAGCCAAGATCTGGGACAGGGGGTCAACACTGAAGCTTTCTTT. The chain employs TRBV4-3 and TRBJ1-1; 11 positions match TRBD1. The V segment lost 0 bases and the J segment 2 bases; nucleotides outside the gene matches: 5. The germline gives CDR1 LGHNA, CDR2 YSLEER. The CDR3 runs to 17 residues.

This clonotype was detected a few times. CDR3 in amino acids: CATSDLGGEAFF. CDR3 nucleotides: TGTGCCACCAGTGATTTGGGGGGTGAAGCTTTCTTT. The chain couples TRBV24-1 to TRBJ1-1, with TRBD1 as a possible D gene (5 bases). CDR1 and CDR2 (germline): KGHDR, SFDVKD. This CDR3 is built from 12 residues. The V and J ends lost 0 bases and 7 bases respectively, with 5 bases between them.

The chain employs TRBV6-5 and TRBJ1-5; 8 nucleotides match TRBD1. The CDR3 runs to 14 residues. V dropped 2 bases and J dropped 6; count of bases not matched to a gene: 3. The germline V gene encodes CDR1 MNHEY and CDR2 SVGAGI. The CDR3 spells CASSYRTGSQPQHF. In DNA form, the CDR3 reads TGTGCCAGCAGTTACCGGACAGGGTCTCAGCCCCAGCATTTT.

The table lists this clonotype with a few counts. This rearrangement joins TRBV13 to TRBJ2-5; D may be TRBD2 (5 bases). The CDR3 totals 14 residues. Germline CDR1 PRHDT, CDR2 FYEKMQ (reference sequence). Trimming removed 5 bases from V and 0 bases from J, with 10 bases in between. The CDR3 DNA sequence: TGTGCCAGCAGCAGGCGGGTTTACCAAGAGACCCAGTACTTC. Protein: CASSRRVYQETQYF.

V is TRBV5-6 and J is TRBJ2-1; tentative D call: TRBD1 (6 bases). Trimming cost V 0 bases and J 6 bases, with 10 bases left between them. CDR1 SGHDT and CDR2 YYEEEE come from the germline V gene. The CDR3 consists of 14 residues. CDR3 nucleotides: TGTGCCAGCAGCTTGGGACAGGCGATCAATGAGCAGTTCTTC. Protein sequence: CASSLGQAINEQFF.

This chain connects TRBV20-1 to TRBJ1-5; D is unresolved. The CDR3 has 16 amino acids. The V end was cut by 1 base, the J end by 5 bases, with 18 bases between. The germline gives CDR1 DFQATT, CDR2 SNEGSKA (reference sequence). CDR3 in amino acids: CSARGDISPRHQPQHF. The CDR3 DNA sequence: TGCAGTGCTAGAGGCGACATATCCCCGCGCCATCAGCCCCAGCATTTT.

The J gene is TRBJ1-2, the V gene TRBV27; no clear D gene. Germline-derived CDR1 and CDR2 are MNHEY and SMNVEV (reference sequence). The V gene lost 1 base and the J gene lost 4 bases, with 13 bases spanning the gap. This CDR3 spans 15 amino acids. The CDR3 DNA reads TGTGCCAGCAGTTTATGGCCTGGGGTTATCTATGGCTACACCTTC. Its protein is CASSLWPGVIYGYTF.

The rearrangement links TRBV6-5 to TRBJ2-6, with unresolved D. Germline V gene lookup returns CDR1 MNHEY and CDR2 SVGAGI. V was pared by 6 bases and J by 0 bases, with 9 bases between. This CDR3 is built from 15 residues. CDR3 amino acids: CASSLQTSGANVLTF. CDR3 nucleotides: TGTGCCAGCAGCTTACAGACCTCTGGGGCCAACGTCCTGACTTTC.

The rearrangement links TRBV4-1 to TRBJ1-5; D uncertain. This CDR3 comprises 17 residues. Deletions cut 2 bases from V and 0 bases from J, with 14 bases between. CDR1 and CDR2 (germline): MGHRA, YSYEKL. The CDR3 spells CASSQIAGKYSNQPQHF. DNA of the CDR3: TGCGCCAGCAGCCAAATAGCTGGGAAGTATAGCAATCAGCCCCAGCATTTT.

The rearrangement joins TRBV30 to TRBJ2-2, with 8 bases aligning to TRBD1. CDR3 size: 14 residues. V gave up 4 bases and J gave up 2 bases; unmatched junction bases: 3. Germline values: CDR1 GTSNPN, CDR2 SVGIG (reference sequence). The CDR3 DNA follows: TGTGCCTGGACTCAGGGGGCTAACACCGGGGAGCTGTTTTTT. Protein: CAWTQGANTGELFF.

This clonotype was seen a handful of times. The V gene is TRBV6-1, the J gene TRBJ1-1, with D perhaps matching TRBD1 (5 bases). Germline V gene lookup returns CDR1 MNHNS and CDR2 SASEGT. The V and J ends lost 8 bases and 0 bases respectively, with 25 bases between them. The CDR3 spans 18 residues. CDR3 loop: CASQLDRGPPLMNTEAFF. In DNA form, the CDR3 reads TGTGCCAGCCAATTAGACCGGGGCCCCCCCCTTATGAACACTGAAGCTTTCTTT.

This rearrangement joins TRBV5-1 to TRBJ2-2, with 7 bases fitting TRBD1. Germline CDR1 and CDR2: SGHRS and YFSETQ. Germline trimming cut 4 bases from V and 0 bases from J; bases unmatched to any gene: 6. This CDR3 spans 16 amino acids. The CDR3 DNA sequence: TGCGCCAGCAGCCCCCGACAGGGTACGAACACCGGGGAGCTGTTTTTT. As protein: CASSPRQGTNTGELFF. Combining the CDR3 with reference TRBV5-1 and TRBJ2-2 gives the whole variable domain KAGVTQTPRYLIKTRGQQVTLSCSPISGHRSVSWYQQTPGQGLQFLFEYFSETQRNKGNFPGRFSGRQFSNSRSEMNVSTLELGDSALYLCASSPRQGTNTGELFFGEGSRLTVL.